This T cell receptor (beta chain) was obtained from a study of control samples from healthy donors and cancer patients (TCRdb year 2020). Worth noting for this clone: The clone's antigen remains unknown. No base quality information exists; no much larger clone differs at one position.

Libraries were built with the immunoSEQ multiplex PCR assay. TCRdb took over this immuneACCESS table, retaining in-frame rearrangements with V and J assigned. Such tables are incomplete; in checked studies, under half of the missing clones stem from an unresolved V gene, and the remainder is unexplained. A total of tens of thousands of clones appear in this sample, approximately 94% of them only once. 0.65% to 0.95% of the sample is taken by the ten largest. Trimming removed 5 bases from V and 10 bases from J, leaving 24 bases between the germline ends. The CDR1 and CDR2 encoded by the germline V gene (reference sequence) are LNHDA and SQIVND. The cysteine opens and the phenylalanine closes a CDR3 of 16 amino acids. The sequence is cut down to CDR3 DNA, 48 bases in frame from base 1.

This TCR came from a man younger than 40 with colorectal cancer. The specimen sequenced was PBMCs. The chain uses TRBV19 and TRBJ1-5, with TRBD1 tentatively as D gene (6 bases match). The DNA reads as follows: TGTGCCAGTAGTGGGGGCGGATGGGGCTTAATCAGCCCCCAGCATTTT. This yields the protein CASSGGGWGLISPQHF.